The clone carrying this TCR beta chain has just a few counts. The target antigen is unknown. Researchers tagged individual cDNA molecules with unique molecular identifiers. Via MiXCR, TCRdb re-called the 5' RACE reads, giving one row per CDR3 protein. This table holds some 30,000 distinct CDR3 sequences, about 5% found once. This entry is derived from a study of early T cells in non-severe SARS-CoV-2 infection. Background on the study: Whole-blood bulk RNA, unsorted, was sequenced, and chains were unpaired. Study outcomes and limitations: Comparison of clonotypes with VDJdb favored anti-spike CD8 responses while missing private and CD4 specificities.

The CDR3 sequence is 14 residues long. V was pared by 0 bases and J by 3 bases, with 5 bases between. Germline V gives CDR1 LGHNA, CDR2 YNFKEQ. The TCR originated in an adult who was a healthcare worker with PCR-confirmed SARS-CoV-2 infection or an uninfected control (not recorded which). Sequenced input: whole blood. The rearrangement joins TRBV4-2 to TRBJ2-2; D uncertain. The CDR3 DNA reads TGTGCCAGCAGCCAAGACCGGCACACCGGGGAGCTGTTTTTT. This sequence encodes CASSQDRHTGELFF.